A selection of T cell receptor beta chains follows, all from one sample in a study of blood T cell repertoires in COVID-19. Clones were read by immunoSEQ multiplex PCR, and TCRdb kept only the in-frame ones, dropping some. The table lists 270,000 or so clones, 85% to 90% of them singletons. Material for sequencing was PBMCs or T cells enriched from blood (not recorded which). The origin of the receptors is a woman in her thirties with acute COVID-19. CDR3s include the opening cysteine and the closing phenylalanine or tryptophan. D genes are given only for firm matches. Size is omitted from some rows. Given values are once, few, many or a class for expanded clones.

TGTGCCAGCAGCTTGGACAGGGTTTCCTACGAGCAGTACTTC	CASSLDRVSYEQYF	TRBJ2-7	NA	TRBV5-4	NA	14
TGCAGCGTTATTAAGGGGAATTCGTACGAGCAGTACTTC	CSVIKGNSYEQYF	TRBJ2-7	few	TRBV29-1	NA	13
TGTGCCAGCAGCCCGCAGGGGGCGACGGGTCAGCCCCAGCATTTT	CASSPQGATGQPQHF	TRBJ1-5	NA	TRBV5-8	TRBD1	15
TGTGCCAGCAGCCCGGAGGGACTGATCTATGGCTACACCTTC	CASSPEGLIYGYTF	TRBJ1-2	NA	TRBV11-2	NA	14
TGTGCCATGCTCGGGAGCGATATCTACAATGAGCAGTTCTTC	CAMLGSDIYNEQFF	TRBJ2-1	NA	TRBV2	NA	14
TGTGCCAGCAGCCCCGCGGGGGAGCGGGAGAGGGAGCAGTACTTC	CASSPAGEREREQYF	TRBJ2-7	NA	TRBV7-9	TRBD2	15
TGTGCCAGCAGCTCCGGACTAGGCGATGAGCAGTTCTTC	CASSSGLGDEQFF	TRBJ2-1	NA	TRBV5-4	TRBD2	13
TGTGCCAGCAAAAGGGGTAACGAGCAGTACTTC	CASKRGNEQYF	TRBJ2-7	NA	TRBV6-5	NA	11
TGTGCCAGCAGCGTCGAGGGACTAGAGGATGAGCAGTTCTTC	CASSVEGLEDEQFF	TRBJ2-1	NA	TRBV9	TRBD2	14
TGCGCCAGCAGCCAAGATCCCAGGGATCTTATGACTTTCTTT	CASSQDPRDLMTFF	TRBJ1-1	NA	TRBV4-1	NA	14
TGTGCCATCTCCGGGACAACCCAAGAGACCCAGTACTTC	CAISGTTQETQYF	TRBJ2-5	NA	TRBV10-3	NA	13
TGTGCCAGCAGTTTATCGAGGGAAGGGGGCTATGGCTACACCTTC	CASSLSREGGYGYTF	TRBJ1-2	NA	TRBV27	NA	15
TGTGCCTGGAGTGAGGGGCAAAGGGGTTCACCCCTCCACTTT	CAWSEGQRGSPLHF	TRBJ1-6	NA	TRBV30	NA	14
TGTGCCAGCAGCGCGGGACAGGGCTTGTTTCGGGACACCGGGGAGCTGTTTTTT	CASSAGQGLFRDTGELFF	TRBJ2-2	NA	TRBV9	TRBD1	18
TGTGCCAGCAGGGCGGGACTAGCGGGATTTGAGCAGTTCTTC	CASRAGLAGFEQFF	TRBJ2-1	NA	TRBV7-9	TRBD2	14
TGTGCCAGCACCCCTCCTAGCGGGAACACAGTCTACGAGCAGTACTTC	CASTPPSGNTVYEQYF	TRBJ2-7	once	TRBV7-9	TRBD2	16
TGTGCCAGCAGCCTGTCTAGCGGGAGGAGGTGGGAGCAGTACTTC	CASSLSSGRRWEQYF	TRBJ2-7	NA	TRBV3-1/TRBV3-2	TRBD2	15
TGTGCCAGCTCACCACGCCTAGCAGGAAACACCGGGGAGCTGTTTTTT	CASSPRLAGNTGELFF	TRBJ2-2	NA	TRBV18	NA	16
TGCGCCAGCAGGGGGAGCGGGAAGGACTACGAGCAGTACTTC	CASRGSGKDYEQYF	TRBJ2-7	NA	TRBV4-1	TRBD2	14
TGTGCCTGGAGGGGGACAGGGGTAGGGACCCAGTACTTC	CAWRGTGVGTQYF	TRBJ2-5	NA	TRBV30	TRBD1	13
TGTGCCAGCAGCCAGGTCAGGGTCGGAAACACTGAAGCTTTCTTT	CASSQVRVGNTEAFF	TRBJ1-1	NA	TRBV7-9	NA	15
TGTGCCAGCAGCTTAGGGCCTTTACAGCCCCAGCATTTT	CASSLGPLQPQHF	TRBJ1-5	NA	TRBV7-3	NA	13
TGTGCCAGCAGTTTGGCAGGGGGAATTGCAGATACGCAGTATTTT	CASSLAGGIADTQYF	TRBJ2-3	NA	TRBV11-2	TRBD1	15
TGTGCCAGCAGCCCTGCTAGCGATTTGAACACCGGGGAGCTGTTTTTT	CASSPASDLNTGELFF	TRBJ2-2	NA	TRBV12-1	NA	16
TGTGCCAGCTCAGCGTTGGGGGGTACCACAGATACGCAGTATTTT	CASSALGGTTDTQYF	TRBJ2-3	NA	TRBV7-3	NA	15
TGTGCCAGCAGCTCGGACAGCTCTGGGGCCAACGTCCTGACTTTC	CASSSDSSGANVLTF	TRBJ2-6	NA	TRBV7-3	NA	15
TGTGCCAGCATTGGGACTAGCGGGAGATTGGGCTACGAGCAGTACTTC	CASIGTSGRLGYEQYF	TRBJ2-7	NA	TRBV28	TRBD2	16
TGTGCCAGCAGCTTGTTAGGGGAACTCACCATATATTTT	CASSLLGELTIYF	TRBJ1-3	NA	TRBV5-8	NA	13
TGTGCCAGCAGTTTGACCGGGACAGACTCCTACGAGCAGTACTTC	CASSLTGTDSYEQYF	TRBJ2-7	once	TRBV6-5	TRBD1	15
TGTGCCAGCTCACGGTTCACGGCGGGAGCGAAGGACGAGCAGTACTTC	CASSRFTAGAKDEQYF	TRBJ2-7	NA	TRBV18	TRBD2	16
TGTGCCAGCAGTGCACGGGGGGCTGCTAATGAAAAACTGTTTTTT	CASSARGAANEKLFF	TRBJ1-4	once	TRBV27	NA	15
TGTGCCAGCAGTCGATCCCCCGGGACCGGGGAGCTGTTTTTT	CASSRSPGTGELFF	TRBJ2-2	NA	TRBV27	NA	14
TGTGCCAGCCTTAACTTCCGGACAGGGGAAGATGAAAAACTGTTTTTT	CASLNFRTGEDEKLFF	TRBJ1-4	NA	TRBV28	TRBD1	16
TGCGCCAGCAGTGCGGAAGGGGGGGCCGGCGGGGAGCTGTTTTTT	CASSAEGGAGGELFF	TRBJ2-2	once	TRBV10-1	NA	15
TGTGCCATCAGTCAACCGCGAGGTGAGCAGTTCTTC	CAISQPRGEQFF	TRBJ2-1	NA	TRBV10-3	NA	12
TGCGCCAGCAGCTTGAAAACTAGCGGGAGTACAGATACGCAGTATTTT	CASSLKTSGSTDTQYF	TRBJ2-3	NA	TRBV5-1	TRBD2	16
TGTGCCAGCAGCTCGGGTGTCAGGGCTGAAAAACTGTTTTTT	CASSSGVRAEKLFF	TRBJ1-4	NA	TRBV9	NA	14
TGTGCCAGCAGTCTTCAGCGGGGGAACGAGCAGTACTTC	CASSLQRGNEQYF	TRBJ2-7	NA	TRBV28	TRBD2	13
TGCAGCGTTGAAGACCTCAGCTATGGCTACACCTTC	CSVEDLSYGYTF	TRBJ1-2	NA	TRBV29-1	NA	12
TGTGCCTGGAACCAGGGGTCCAGCAACACTGAAGCTTTCTTT	CAWNQGSSNTEAFF	TRBJ1-1	once	TRBV30	NA	14
TGTGCCAGCAGCTCTGACAGGGAGGGCAATCAGCCCCAGCATTTT	CASSSDREGNQPQHF	TRBJ1-5	once	TRBV5-6	TRBD1	15
TGTGCCACCAGCAGCTCGGCAGGGTATCCGAACACCGGGGAGCTGTTTTTT	CATSSSAGYPNTGELFF	TRBJ2-2	NA	TRBV15	NA	17
TGTGCCACCAGTGCCACTCCGACTAACTATGGCTACACCTTC	CATSATPTNYGYTF	TRBJ1-2	NA	TRBV24-1	NA	14
TGCGCCAGCAGCCAAGATTCGGGGTACAATCAGCCCCAGCATTTT	CASSQDSGYNQPQHF	TRBJ1-5	NA	TRBV4-3	NA	15
TGTGCCAGCAGCCTACCCCCGGACTTGTTGTCAGATACGCAGTATTTT	CASSLPPDLLSDTQYF	TRBJ2-3	NA	TRBV11-2	NA	16
TGTGCCAGCAGTTTGGGGACAGGGGCCACTGAAGCTTTCTTT	CASSLGTGATEAFF	TRBJ1-1	NA	TRBV28	TRBD1	14
TGCGCCAGCAGGGGACTAGCGGGAGGCAATGAGCAGTTCTTC	CASRGLAGGNEQFF	TRBJ2-1	NA	TRBV10-2	TRBD2	14
TGTGTTTGTGGGCCCCAGGGTGCTGGAGCCGGGGAGCTGTTTTTT	CVCGPQGAGAGELFF	TRBJ2-2	few	TRBV27	NA	15
TGCGCCAGCAGCTTGGCCGTAGCGGGGGGCACAGATACGCAGTATTTT	CASSLAVAGGTDTQYF	TRBJ2-3	NA	TRBV5-1	TRBD2	16
TGTGCCAGCAGCTTAGCGGGACTAGCGGGAGCGGTCACCGATACGCAGTATTTT	CASSLAGLAGAVTDTQYF	TRBJ2-3	NA	TRBV7-2	TRBD2	18
TGTGCCAGCAGCCAACTAGCTGGAAACACCATATATTTT	CASSQLAGNTIYF	TRBJ1-3	NA	TRBV14	NA	13
TGCGCCAGCAGCCAAGAATTGGGCTGGAAGGCTAGCACAGATACGCAGTATTTT	CASSQELGWKASTDTQYF	TRBJ2-3	NA	TRBV4-1	NA	18
TGTGCCAGCAGTTTATGGGCCCCGCGCACCCAGGCCGACTATGGCTACACCTTC	CASSLWAPRTQADYGYTF	TRBJ1-2	NA	TRBV27	NA	18
TGTGCCAGCTCCGGGTCAGGACAGGGCCTTGAAAAACTGTTTTTT	CASSGSGQGLEKLFF	TRBJ1-4	NA	TRBV27	TRBD1	15
TGTGCCAGCAGCGCGGGGTTGGGCACAGATACGCAGTATTTT	CASSAGLGTDTQYF	TRBJ2-3	once	TRBV7-8	NA	14
TGTGCCAGCAGCTTACCCCCAGGGGGGACTGAAGCTTTCTTT	CASSLPPGGTEAFF	TRBJ1-1	once	TRBV7-9	TRBD1	14
TGTGCCATATCGATTGGCCTTACCGATGAGCAGTTCTTC	CAISIGLTDEQFF	TRBJ2-1	NA	TRBV10-3	NA	13